This T cell receptor beta chain was sequenced in a study of blood T cell repertoires in COVID-19. Study-level information: Sources were T cells, B-cell-depleted T cells, or PBMCs; the material itself was cDNA or gDNA.

Produced via immunoSEQ multiplex PCR; TCRdb's table is partial and in-frame only. The profile shows about 230,000 clones, approximately 90% of them singletons. V gave up 1 base and J gave up 1 base; unmatched junction bases: 5. This CDR3 is built from 17 residues. Germline loops: CDR1 SGHDN, CDR2 FVKESK. The chain uses TRBV14 and TRBJ2-1; 9 nucleotides line up with TRBD1. This clonotype was obtained from a man aged 50 or older with COVID-19, enrolled during active disease. Sequencing used peripheral blood. The CDR3 loop reads CASSQAGTGLSYNEQFF. The CDR3, as DNA: TGTGCCAGCAGCCAAGCAGGGACAGGGCTGTCCTACAATGAGCAGTTCTTC.